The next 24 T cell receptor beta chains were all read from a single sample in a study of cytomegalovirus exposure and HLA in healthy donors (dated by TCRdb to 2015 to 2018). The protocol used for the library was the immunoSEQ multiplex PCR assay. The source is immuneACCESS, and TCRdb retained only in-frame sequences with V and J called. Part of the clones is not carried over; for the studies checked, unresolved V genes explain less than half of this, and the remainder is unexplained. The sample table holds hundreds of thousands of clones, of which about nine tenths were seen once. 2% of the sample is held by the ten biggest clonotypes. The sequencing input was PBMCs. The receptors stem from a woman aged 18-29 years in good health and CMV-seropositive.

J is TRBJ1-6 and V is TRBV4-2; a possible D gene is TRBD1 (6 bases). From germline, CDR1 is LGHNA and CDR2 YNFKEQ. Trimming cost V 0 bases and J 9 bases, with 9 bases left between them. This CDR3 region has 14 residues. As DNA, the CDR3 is TGTGCCAGCAGCCAAGAACACAGGGTTTCACCCCTCCACTTT. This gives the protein CASSQEHRVSPLHF.

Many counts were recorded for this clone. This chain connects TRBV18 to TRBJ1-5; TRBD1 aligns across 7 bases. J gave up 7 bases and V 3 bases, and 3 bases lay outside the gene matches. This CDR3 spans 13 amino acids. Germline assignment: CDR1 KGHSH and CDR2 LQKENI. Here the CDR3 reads CASSPGQDQPQHF. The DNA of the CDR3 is TGTGCCAGCTCACCTGGACAGGACCAGCCCCAGCATTTT. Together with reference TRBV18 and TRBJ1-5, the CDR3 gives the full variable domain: NAGVMQNPRHLVRRRGQEARLRCSPMKGHSHVYWYRQLPEEGLKFMVYLQKENIIDESGMPKERFSAEFPKEGPSILRIQQVVRGDSAAYFCASSPGQDQPQHFGDGTRLSIL.

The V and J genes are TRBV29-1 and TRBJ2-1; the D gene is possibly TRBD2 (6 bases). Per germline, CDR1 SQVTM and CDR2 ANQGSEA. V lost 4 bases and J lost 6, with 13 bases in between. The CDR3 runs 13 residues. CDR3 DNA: TGCAGCGTTGGGGACTTCGTAGGCAATGAGCAGTTCTTC. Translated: CSVGDFVGNEQFF.

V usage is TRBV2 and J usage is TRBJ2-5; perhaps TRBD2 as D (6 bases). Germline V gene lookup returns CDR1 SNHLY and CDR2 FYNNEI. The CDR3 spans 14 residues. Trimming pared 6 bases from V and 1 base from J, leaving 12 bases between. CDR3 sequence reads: CASSYYSGQETQYF. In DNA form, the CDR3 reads TGTGCCAGCAGCTACTATAGCGGCCAAGAGACCCAGTACTTC.

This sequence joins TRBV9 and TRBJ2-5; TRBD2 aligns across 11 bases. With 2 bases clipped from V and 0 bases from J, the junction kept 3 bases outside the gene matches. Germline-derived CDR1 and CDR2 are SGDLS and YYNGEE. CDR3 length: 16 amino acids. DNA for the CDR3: TGTGCCAGCAGCGTTTCTAGCGGGAGGAACCAAGAGACCCAGTACTTC. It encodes CASSVSSGRNQETQYF.

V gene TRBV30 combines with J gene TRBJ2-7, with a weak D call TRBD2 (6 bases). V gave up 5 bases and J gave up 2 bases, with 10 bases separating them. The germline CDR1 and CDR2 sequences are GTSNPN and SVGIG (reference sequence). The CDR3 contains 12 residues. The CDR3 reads CAWGRGTYEQYF. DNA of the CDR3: TGTGCCTGGGGGCGGGGTACCTACGAGCAGTACTTC.

CDR3 nucleotides: TGTGCCAGCAGTTCCTGGCGGGGAAGTAAGATCGATGAGCAGTTCTTC. As protein: CASSSWRGSKIDEQFF. The chain links TRBV7-9 to TRBJ2-1; D is possibly TRBD2 (6 bases). From germline, CDR1 is SEHNR and CDR2 FQNEAQ (reference sequence). V lost 6 bases and J 8 bases, leaving 23 bases between the germline ends. The CDR3 covers 16 residues.

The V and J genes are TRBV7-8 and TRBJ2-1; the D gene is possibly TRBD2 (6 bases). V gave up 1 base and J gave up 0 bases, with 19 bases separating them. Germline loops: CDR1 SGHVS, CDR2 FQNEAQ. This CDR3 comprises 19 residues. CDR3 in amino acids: CASSLGVGVADFSYNEQFF. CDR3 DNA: TGTGCCAGCAGCTTAGGAGTGGGAGTAGCGGACTTCTCCTACAATGAGCAGTTCTTC.

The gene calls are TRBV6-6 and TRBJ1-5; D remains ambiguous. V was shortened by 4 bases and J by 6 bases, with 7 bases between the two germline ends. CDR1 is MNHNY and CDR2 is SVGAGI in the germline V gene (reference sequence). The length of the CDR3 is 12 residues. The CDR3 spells CASSFVRQPQHF. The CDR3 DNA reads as TGTGCCAGCAGTTTTGTCCGTCAGCCCCAGCATTTT.

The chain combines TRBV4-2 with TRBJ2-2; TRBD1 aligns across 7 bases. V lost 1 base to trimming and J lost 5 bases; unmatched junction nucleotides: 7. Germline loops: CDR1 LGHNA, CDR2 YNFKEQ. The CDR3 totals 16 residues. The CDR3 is CASSQGAGGSTGELFF. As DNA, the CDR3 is TGTGCCAGCAGCCAAGGGGCAGGGGGAAGTACCGGGGAGCTGTTTTTT.

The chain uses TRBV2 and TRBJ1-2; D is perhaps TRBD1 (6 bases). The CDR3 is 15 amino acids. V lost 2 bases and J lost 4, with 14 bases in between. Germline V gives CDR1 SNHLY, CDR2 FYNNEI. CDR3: CASSESGGGGYGYTF. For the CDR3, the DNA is TGTGCCAGCAGTGAAAGTGGGGGGGGCGGCTATGGCTACACCTTC.

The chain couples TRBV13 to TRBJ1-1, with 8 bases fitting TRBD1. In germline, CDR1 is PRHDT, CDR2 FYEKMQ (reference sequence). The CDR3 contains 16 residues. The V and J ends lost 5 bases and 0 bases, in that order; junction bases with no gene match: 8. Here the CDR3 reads CASSPNRGRMNTEAFF. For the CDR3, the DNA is TGTGCCAGCAGCCCCAACAGGGGGAGAATGAACACTGAAGCTTTCTTT.

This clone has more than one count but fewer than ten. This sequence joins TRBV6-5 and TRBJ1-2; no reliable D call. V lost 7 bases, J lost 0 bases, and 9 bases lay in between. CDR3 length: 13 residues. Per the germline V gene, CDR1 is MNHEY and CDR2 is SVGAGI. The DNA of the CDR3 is TGTGCCAGCATCGGTCAAACTAACTATGGCTACACCTTC. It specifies CASIGQTNYGYTF.

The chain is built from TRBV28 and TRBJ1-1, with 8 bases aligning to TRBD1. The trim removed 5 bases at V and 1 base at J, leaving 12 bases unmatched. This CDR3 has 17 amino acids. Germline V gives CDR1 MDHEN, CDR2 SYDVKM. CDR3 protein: CASSPRTGSMGNTEAFF. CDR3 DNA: TGTGCCAGCAGTCCGCGGACAGGGAGTATGGGGAACACTGAAGCTTTCTTT. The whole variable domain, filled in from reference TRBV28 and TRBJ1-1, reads DVKVTQSSRYLVKRTGEKVFLECVQDMDHENMFWYRQDPGLGLRLIYFSYDVKMKEKGDIPEGYSVSREKKERFSLILESASTNQTSMYLCASSPRTGSMGNTEAFFGQGTRLTVV.

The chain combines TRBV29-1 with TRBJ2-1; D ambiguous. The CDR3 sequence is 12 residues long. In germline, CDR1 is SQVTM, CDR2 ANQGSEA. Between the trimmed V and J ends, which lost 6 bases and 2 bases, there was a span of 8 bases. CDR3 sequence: CSVLRAYNEQFF. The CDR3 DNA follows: TGCAGCGTACTCCGGGCCTACAATGAGCAGTTCTTC.

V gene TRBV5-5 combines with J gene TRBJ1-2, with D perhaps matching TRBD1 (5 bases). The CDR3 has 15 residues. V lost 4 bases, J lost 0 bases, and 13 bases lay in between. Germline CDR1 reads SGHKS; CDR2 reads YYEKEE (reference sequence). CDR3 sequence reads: CASSGGRSPNYGYTF. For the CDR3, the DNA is TGTGCCAGCAGCGGGGGGAGGTCCCCTAACTATGGCTACACCTTC. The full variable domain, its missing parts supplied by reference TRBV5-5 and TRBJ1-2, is DAGVTQSPTHLIKTRGQQVTLRCSPISGHKSVSWYQQVLGQGPQFIFQYYEKEERGRGNFPDRFSARQFPNYSSELNVNALLLGDSALYLCASSGGRSPNYGYTFGSGTRLTVV.

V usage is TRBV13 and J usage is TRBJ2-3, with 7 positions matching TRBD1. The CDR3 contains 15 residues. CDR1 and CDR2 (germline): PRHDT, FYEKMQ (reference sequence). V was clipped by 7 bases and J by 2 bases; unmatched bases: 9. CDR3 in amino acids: CASTLGQTITDTQYF. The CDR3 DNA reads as TGTGCCAGCACCCTGGGACAGACGATCACAGATACGCAGTATTTT.

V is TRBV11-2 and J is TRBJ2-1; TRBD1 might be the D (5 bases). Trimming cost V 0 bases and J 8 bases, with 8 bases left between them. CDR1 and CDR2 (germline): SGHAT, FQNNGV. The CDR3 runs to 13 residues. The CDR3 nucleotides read TGTGCCAGCAGCTTAGACAGGGTGGATGAGCAGTTCTTC. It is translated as CASSLDRVDEQFF.

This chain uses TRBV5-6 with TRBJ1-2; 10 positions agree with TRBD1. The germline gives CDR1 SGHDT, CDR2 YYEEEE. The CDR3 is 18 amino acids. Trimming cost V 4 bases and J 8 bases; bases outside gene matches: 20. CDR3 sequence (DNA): TGTGCCAGCAGCCCCCACAAGAATACATGGGACAGGGGAGGGGGCTACACCTTC. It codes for CASSPHKNTWDRGGGYTF.

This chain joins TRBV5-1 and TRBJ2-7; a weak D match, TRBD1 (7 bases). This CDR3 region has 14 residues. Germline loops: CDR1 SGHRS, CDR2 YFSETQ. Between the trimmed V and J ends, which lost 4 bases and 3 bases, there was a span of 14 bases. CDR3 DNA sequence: TGCGCCAGCAGCACGGCAGGGGGGTACTACGAGCAGTACTTC. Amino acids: CASSTAGGYYEQYF.

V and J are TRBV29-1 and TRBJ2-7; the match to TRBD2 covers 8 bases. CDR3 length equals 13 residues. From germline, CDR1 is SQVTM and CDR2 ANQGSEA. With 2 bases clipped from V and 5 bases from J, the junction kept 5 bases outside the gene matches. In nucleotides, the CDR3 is TGCAGCGTTGAAAGCGGGAGCGCCAACGAGCAGTACTTC. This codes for CSVESGSANEQYF.

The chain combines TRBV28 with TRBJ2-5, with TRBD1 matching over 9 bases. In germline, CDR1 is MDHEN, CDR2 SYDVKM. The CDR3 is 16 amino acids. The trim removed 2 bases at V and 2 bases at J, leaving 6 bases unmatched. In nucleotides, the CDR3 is TGTGCCAGCAGTTTACCCGGGACAGGGCTGCAAGAGACCCAGTACTTC. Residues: CASSLPGTGLQETQYF.

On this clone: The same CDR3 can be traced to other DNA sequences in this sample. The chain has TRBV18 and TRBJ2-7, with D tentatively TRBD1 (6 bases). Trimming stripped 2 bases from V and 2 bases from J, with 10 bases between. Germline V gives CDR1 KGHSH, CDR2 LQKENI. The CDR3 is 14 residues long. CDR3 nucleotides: TGTGCCAGCTCACCATGGACAGCAACCTACGAGCAGTACTTC. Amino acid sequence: CASSPWTATYEQYF.

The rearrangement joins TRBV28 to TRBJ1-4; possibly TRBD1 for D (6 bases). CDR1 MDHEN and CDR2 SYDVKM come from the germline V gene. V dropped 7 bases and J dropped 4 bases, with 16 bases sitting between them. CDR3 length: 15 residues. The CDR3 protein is CASNIQGLSNEKLFF. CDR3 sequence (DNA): TGTGCCAGCAACATCCAGGGGCTGAGTAATGAAAAACTGTTTTTT.